This entry lists 11 T cell receptor beta chains sequenced from one sample in a study of blood T cells in healthy people across ages. PCR was performed a second time for roughly 7 to 12 cycles using a sample-barcoded 5' primer and a J-beta primer mix. One entry per CDR3 protein results from TCRdb running MiXCR on the 5' RACE reads. The profile shows 1,500,000 or so distinct CDR3 sequences, roughly 64% of them singletons. Sequencing used blood. The receptors come from a man aged 18 to 35 in good health.

The J gene is TRBJ1-2, the V gene TRBV6-5, with D perhaps TRBD1 (5 bases). The germline V gene has CDR1 MNHEY and CDR2 SVGAGI. CDR3 length: 15 amino acids. V lost 5 bases and J 8 bases, leaving 21 bases between the germline ends. DNA of the CDR3: TGTGCCAGCAGTAGGGGTGACCCGGGAGCTGGGGGCTACACCTTC. This gives the protein CASSRGDPGAGGYTF.

The chain uses TRBV5-1 and TRBJ2-7; 9 nucleotides match TRBD1. The junction had 6 bases not matched to a gene; V was cut back by 3 bases and J by 2 bases. The CDR3 runs 15 residues. CDR1 SGHRS and CDR2 YFSETQ come from the germline V gene. CDR3 amino acids: CASSWTGVLPYEQYF. The CDR3 nucleotides are TGCGCCAGCAGCTGGACAGGGGTCTTGCCCTACGAGCAGTACTTC.

This clonotype was seen a handful of times. The genes are TRBV4-1 and TRBJ2-3, with 9 positions matching TRBD1. Germline lookup yields CDR1 MGHRA and CDR2 YSYEKL. This CDR3 comprises 19 residues. With 5 bases clipped from V and 3 bases from J, the junction kept 18 bases outside the gene matches. The CDR3 protein is CASSTIPGQGRGVTDTQYF. CDR3 DNA: TGCGCCAGCAGCACTATCCCGGGACAGGGAAGGGGAGTGACAGATACGCAGTATTTT.

The genes are TRBV6-5 and TRBJ2-7; D gene uncertain. The V and J ends lost 5 bases and 5 bases respectively, with 10 bases between them. Germline V CDR1 and CDR2: MNHEY, SVGAGI. This CDR3 spans 12 amino acids. The CDR3 nucleotides are TGTGCCAGCAGTCCAGACTTTAACGAGCAGTACTTC. Protein: CASSPDFNEQYF.

The chain has TRBV6-5 and TRBJ1-4; D remains ambiguous. The CDR3 extends over 13 amino acids. V dropped 4 bases and J dropped 5 bases, with 8 bases sitting between them. The germline CDR1 and CDR2 sequences are MNHEY and SVGAGI. CDR3 in amino acids: CASSSGRNEKLFF. The DNA of the CDR3 is TGTGCCAGCAGTTCTGGTAGAAATGAAAAACTGTTTTTT.

This sequence joins TRBV19 and TRBJ2-1, with 11 bases aligning to TRBD1. The V segment lost 1 base and the J segment 9 bases; nucleotides outside the gene matches: 8. This CDR3 comprises 16 residues. The V gene's germline CDR1 is LNHDA and CDR2 SQIVND (reference sequence). The CDR3 coding sequence is TGTGCCAGTAGTATAGCCCCGGGACAGGGGGTGCGTGAGCAGTTCTTC. Its translation: CASSIAPGQGVREQFF.

This chain connects TRBV9 to TRBJ1-1; unclear D gene. Germline values: CDR1 SGDLS, CDR2 YYNGEE. CDR3 length: 12 residues. Trimming took off 4 bases at V and 6 bases at J, with 10 bases between the two ends. The CDR3 bases are TGTGCCAGCAGCACCGGTGACGCTGAAGCTTTCTTT. Protein product: CASSTGDAEAFF. Together with reference TRBV9 and TRBJ1-1, the CDR3 gives the full variable domain: DSGVTQTPKHLITATGQRVTLRCSPRSGDLSVYWYQQSLDQGLQFLIQYYNGEERAKGNILERFSAQQFPDLHSELNLSSLELGDSALYFCASSTGDAEAFFGQGTRLTVV.

The chain links TRBV15 to TRBJ2-1, with D uncertain. V gave up 0 bases and J gave up 4 bases, with 10 bases separating them. The CDR3 loop spans 15 amino acids. Germline lookup yields CDR1 LNHNV and CDR2 YYDKDF (reference sequence). CDR3: CATSRDRWDYNEQFF. In nucleotides, the CDR3 is TGTGCCACCAGCAGAGACAGATGGGATTACAATGAGCAGTTCTTC.

The rearrangement uses TRBV10-3 and TRBJ2-3; 8 positions match TRBD2. Per germline, CDR1 ENHRY and CDR2 SYGVKD. CDR3 length equals 15 residues. With 7 bases clipped from V and 3 bases from J, the junction kept 9 bases outside the gene matches. The CDR3 sequence is CAINVEAGVTDTQYF. In DNA, the CDR3 is TGTGCCATCAACGTCGAAGCGGGGGTGACAGATACGCAGTATTTT.

V usage is TRBV7-9 and J usage is TRBJ2-4, with D hard to call. The length of the CDR3 is 14 residues. The V gene's germline CDR1 is SEHNR and CDR2 FQNEAQ (reference sequence). Trimming removed 4 bases at V and 0 bases at J, with 7 bases between. This CDR3 reads CASSSLGAKNIQYF. Written as DNA, the CDR3 is TGTGCCAGCAGCTCCCTAGGAGCCAAAAACATTCAGTACTTC.

This chain uses TRBV12-3 or TRBV12-4 with TRBJ1-2; no firm D call. V lost 6 bases to trimming and J lost 2 bases, with 13 bases between them. The CDR3 extends over 14 amino acids. Here the CDR3 DNA reads TGTGCCAGCAGGCCGGACGGGGAGAACTATGGCTACACCTTC. Residues: CASRPDGENYGYTF.